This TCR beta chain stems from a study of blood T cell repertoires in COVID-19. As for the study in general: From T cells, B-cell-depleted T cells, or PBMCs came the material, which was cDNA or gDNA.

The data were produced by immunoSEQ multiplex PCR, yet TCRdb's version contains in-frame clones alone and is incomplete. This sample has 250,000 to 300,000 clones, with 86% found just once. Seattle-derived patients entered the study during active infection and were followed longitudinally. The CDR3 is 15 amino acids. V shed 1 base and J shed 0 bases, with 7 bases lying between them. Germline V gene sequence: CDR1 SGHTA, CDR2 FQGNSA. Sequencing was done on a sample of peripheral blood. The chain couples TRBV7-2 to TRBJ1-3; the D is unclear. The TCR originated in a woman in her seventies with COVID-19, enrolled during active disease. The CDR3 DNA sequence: TGTGCCAGCAGCTTAGGGTCCGGCTCTGGAAACACCATATATTTT. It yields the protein CASSLGSGSGNTIYF.